A single sample is the source of the 8 T cell receptor beta chains below, sequenced in a study of T cells after yellow fever vaccination. Each CDR3 protein gets one entry after TCRdb re-called the 5' RACE reads with MiXCR. The table has 100,000 to 150,000 distinct CDR3 sequences, 12% to 15% seen once. The specimen comprised CD8+ T cells sorted from PBMCs, sampled 5 days after the yellow fever booster vaccination. The receptors come from a man in his late teens or twenties who received the YFV17D yellow fever vaccine.

J is TRBJ2-3 and V is TRBV7-2; D is ambiguous. There are 14 residues in the CDR3. Looked up from germline, CDR1 is SGHTA and CDR2 is FQGNSA. The V and J ends lost 3 bases and 5 bases respectively, with 12 bases between them. CDR3 amino acids: CASSFERLKDTQYF. The CDR3 coding sequence is TGTGCCAGCAGCTTTGAGCGCCTTAAAGATACGCAGTATTTT.

This clonotype was counted a few times. The chain combines TRBV7-2 with TRBJ1-2; 8 bases are a match to TRBD1. The ends lost 7 bases at V and 4 bases at J; junction bases unmatched: 8. Germline CDR1 reads SGHTA; CDR2 reads FQGNSA. The CDR3 is 14 amino acids. CDR3: CASNLRQGAYGYTF. CDR3 coding DNA: TGTGCCAGCAACCTCCGGCAGGGGGCCTATGGCTACACCTTC. The variable domain in full, with the rest retrieved from reference TRBV7-2 and TRBJ1-2, is GAGVSQSPSNKVTEKGKDVELRCDPISGHTALYWYRQSLGQGLEFLIYFQGNSAPDKSGLPSDRFSAERTGGSVSTLTIQRTQQEDSAVYLCASNLRQGAYGYTFGSGTRLTVV.

The chain uses TRBV6-2 or TRBV6-3 and TRBJ2-1; D possibly corresponds to TRBD2 (6 bases). V was pared by 0 bases and J by 7 bases, with 13 bases between. This CDR3 contains 15 residues. Germline loops: CDR1 MNHEY, CDR2 SVGEGT. DNA of the CDR3: TGTGCCAGCAGTTACTCGTCATCAGGGAGGAATGAGCAGTTCTTC. It yields the protein CASSYSSSGRNEQFF.

A few counts support this clonotype. The rearrangement joins TRBV11-2 to TRBJ2-5; 8 positions agree with TRBD1. The germline V gene has CDR1 SGHAT and CDR2 FQNNGV. The CDR3 extends over 16 amino acids. With 5 bases clipped from V and 6 bases from J, the junction kept 14 bases outside the gene matches. CDR3 coding DNA: TGTGCCAGCAGCCAGAACCCGGGACAGGATGAAAAGACCCAGTACTTC. Encoded protein: CASSQNPGQDEKTQYF.

This chain links TRBV9 with TRBJ2-1, with D possibly being TRBD1 or TRBD2 (6 bases each). This CDR3 is 15 amino acids long. CDR1 and CDR2 (germline): SGDLS, YYNGEE. V lost 3 bases and J lost 6, with 16 bases in between. This CDR3 is CASSAGGGASNEQFF. CDR3 sequence (DNA): TGTGCCAGCAGCGCCGGAGGGGGAGCCAGCAATGAGCAGTTCTTC.

The V gene is TRBV18, the J gene TRBJ2-7; D might be TRBD1 (6 bases). V was shortened by 1 base and J by 4 bases, with 14 bases between the two germline ends. This CDR3 contains 15 residues. Germline loops: CDR1 KGHSH, CDR2 LQKENI. DNA of the CDR3: TGTGCCAGCTCACCACTTTCCAGGGGCGGGTACGAGCAGTACTTC. Translated: CASSPLSRGGYEQYF.

This clonotype has only a few counts. The chain couples TRBV5-6 to TRBJ2-7, with 15 bases that match TRBD2. This CDR3 spans 19 amino acids. Germline V CDR1 and CDR2: SGHDT, YYEEEE. V lost 3 bases, J lost 2 bases, and 12 bases stayed unmatched. The CDR3 loop is CASSSWKGTSGGITYEQYF. The DNA of the CDR3 is TGTGCCAGCAGCTCATGGAAGGGGACTAGCGGGGGGATTACCTACGAGCAGTACTTC.

There are a few counts of this clonotype. This chain connects TRBV5-1 to TRBJ2-3; D perhaps matches TRBD1 (6 bases). The CDR3 is 13 residues long. Trimming took off 8 bases at V and 2 bases at J, with 12 bases between the two ends. Germline CDR1 is SGHRS and CDR2 is YFSETQ. CDR3 loop: CASRQAITDTQYF. CDR3 sequence (DNA): TGCGCCAGTCGACAGGCTATCACAGATACGCAGTATTTT. Supplemented by reference TRBV5-1 and TRBJ2-3, the full variable domain reads KAGVTQTPRYLIKTRGQQVTLSCSPISGHRSVSWYQQTPGQGLQFLFEYFSETQRNKGNFPGRFSGRQFSNSRSEMNVSTLELGDSALYLCASRQAITDTQYFGPGTRLTVL.